These 27 T cell receptor beta chains originate from one sample sequenced in a study of STAT5B mutations in CD4+ large granular lymphocyte leukemia (dated by TCRdb to between 2020 and 2023). Libraries were made using the immunoSEQ multiplex PCR assay. Entries here come from immuneACCESS through TCRdb and include only in-frame sequences with V and J called. Some clones fail to appear in such tables; in the studies checked, an unresolved V gene covers under half of the shortfall, and the cause of the remainder is unknown. The sample profile shows over 35,000 clones; roughly 76% of them were found once. Of the sample, about 3.9% is held by the ten largest clones. Sequenced: CD4+ T cells from blood buffy coats. The receptors originated from a human donor in good health.

The chain joins TRBV6-1 to TRBJ1-3, with a tentative D call TRBD1 (5 bases). Deletions cut 3 bases from V and 4 bases from J, with 16 bases between. This CDR3 comprises 16 residues. Germline lookup yields CDR1 MNHNS and CDR2 SASEGT. Here the CDR3 DNA reads TGTGCCAGCAGTGACGCGGGCAGGGTTATCGGAAACACCATATATTTT. Translated, it gives CASSDAGRVIGNTIYF.

A single count supports this clone. The rearrangement links TRBV19 to TRBJ2-5, with 9 bases fitting TRBD1. Trimming removed 6 bases from V and 4 bases from J; junction bases left unmatched: 9. Germline-derived CDR1 and CDR2 are LNHDA and SQIVND (reference sequence). The CDR3 runs to 15 residues. Written as DNA, the CDR3 is TGTGCCAGTAGCATGACCGGGACAGGGTTAGAGACCCAGTACTTC. This codes for CASSMTGTGLETQYF.

The chain recombines TRBV30 with TRBJ1-2; TRBD1 matches 7 bases. The V and J ends lost 5 bases and 4 bases, in that order; junction bases with no gene match: 4. This CDR3 has 12 residues. CDR1 and CDR2 (germline): GTSNPN, SVGIG (reference sequence). CDR3 in DNA: TGTGCCTGGGACCGACAGGGCTATGGCTACACCTTC. Encoded protein: CAWDRQGYGYTF. The variable domain in full, completed from reference TRBV30 and TRBJ1-2, reads SQTIHQWPATLVQPVGSPLSLECTVEGTSNPNLYWYRQAAGRGLQLLFYSVGIGQISSEVPQNLSASRPQDRQFILSSKKLLLSDSGFYLCAWDRQGYGYTFGSGTRLTVV.

V and J are TRBV11-2 and TRBJ2-3, with TRBD2 identical over 8 bases. Germline-derived CDR1 and CDR2 are SGHAT and FQNNGV. CDR3 length: 15 residues. The V segment lost 1 base and the J segment 4 bases; nucleotides outside the gene matches: 4. In DNA, the CDR3 is TGTGCCAGCAGCTTAGTCGGGGGGGTCGCAGATACGCAGTATTTT. Its translation: CASSLVGGVADTQYF.

The rearrangement uses TRBV6-5 and TRBJ2-7; D is perhaps TRBD2 (7 bases). This CDR3 has 13 amino acids. Germline assignment: CDR1 MNHEY and CDR2 SVGAGI. The germline V and J ends were trimmed by 10 bases and 0 bases, with 13 bases remaining between them. The CDR3 loop is CATRGGGSYEQYF. As DNA, the CDR3 is TGTGCCACCCGGGGAGGGGGCTCCTACGAGCAGTACTTC.

This chain links TRBV28 with TRBJ1-3; D is unresolved. The V gene lost 4 bases and the J gene lost 0 bases, with 10 bases spanning the gap. The length of the CDR3 is 15 residues. CDR1 is MDHEN, CDR2 SYDVKM, per germline. The CDR3 here is CASSYDGPSGNTIYF. CDR3 sequence (DNA): TGTGCCAGCAGTTACGACGGGCCCTCTGGAAACACCATATATTTT.

In DNA form, the CDR3 reads TGTGCCAGCAGTGAAGTCGGCTTCCCGGGGGGTGGCTACACCTTC. Translation: CASSEVGFPGGGYTF. The chain carries TRBV6-1 and TRBJ1-2, with a tentative D call TRBD1 (5 bases). Germline assignment: CDR1 MNHNS and CDR2 SASEGT. Deletions cut 1 base from V and 7 bases from J, with 16 bases between. The CDR3 totals 15 residues.

This chain uses TRBV10-1 with TRBJ2-5; D possibly corresponds to TRBD1 (6 bases). This CDR3 contains 15 residues. V lost 1 base and J lost 4, with 13 bases in between. Germline V gives CDR1 WNHNN, CDR2 SYGVQD (reference sequence). The CDR3 coding sequence is TGCGCCAGCAGTGAGTTCAAAGACAGGTCAGAGACCCAGTACTTC. It is translated as CASSEFKDRSETQYF.

In its sample, this clone was seen once. The genes are TRBV21-1 and TRBJ1-1; TRBD1 is the table's D call and was not checked against the DNA. TRBV21-1 is termed a pseudogene. The length of the CDR3 is 16 residues. CDR3: CASSTYLEGGNTEAFF. In nucleotides, the CDR3 is TGTGCCAGCAGCACCTACCTTGAAGGGGGGAACACTGAAGCTTTCTTT.

The chain has TRBV2 and TRBJ2-5; D not resolved. The CDR3 loop spans 13 amino acids. Between the trimmed V and J ends, which lost 6 bases and 4 bases, there was a span of 12 bases. Per germline, CDR1 SNHLY and CDR2 FYNNEI. This CDR3 is CASRSAEVETQYF. The CDR3 region has the DNA TGTGCCAGCAGATCAGCAGAGGTAGAGACCCAGTACTTC.

The chain couples TRBV5-1 to TRBJ2-2, with unresolved D. The V gene lost 7 bases and the J gene lost 1 base, with 11 bases spanning the gap. The length of the CDR3 is 14 residues. CDR1 and CDR2 (germline): SGHRS, YFSETQ. The CDR3 bases are TGCGCCAGCGGCACCTGGGGGAACACCGGGGAGCTGTTTTTT. It codes for CASGTWGNTGELFF.

This chain links TRBV10-3 with TRBJ1-4, with TRBD1 identical over 7 bases. The CDR3 sequence is 15 residues long. The ends lost 10 bases at V and 0 bases at J; junction bases unmatched: 8. Germline V gives CDR1 ENHRY, CDR2 SYGVKD. CDR3 coding DNA: TGTGCCAGCCGGGACAGCTTATCAACTAATGAAAAACTGTTTTTT. This sequence encodes CASRDSLSTNEKLFF.

This sequence joins TRBV5-1 and TRBJ2-7; D is ambiguous. CDR1 SGHRS and CDR2 YFSETQ come from the germline V gene. V shed 4 bases and J shed 2 bases, with 10 bases lying between them. The CDR3 extends over 13 amino acids. CDR3 in DNA: TGCGCCAGCAGCACTGACACCGCCTACGAGCAGTACTTC. This sequence encodes CASSTDTAYEQYF.

V usage is TRBV5-1 and J usage is TRBJ1-6; 11 bases agree with TRBD1. This CDR3 has 19 residues. Trimming at V came to 5 bases and at J to 9 bases, leaving 19 bases not matched to a gene. Per the germline V gene, CDR1 is SGHRS and CDR2 is YFSETQ. The CDR3 DNA reads as TGCGCCAGCAGGCCAAATTCGGGACAGGGGGTTCTTGGAGGTTCACCCCTCCACTTT. This sequence encodes CASRPNSGQGVLGGSPLHF.

This clone was seen once. The V call is TRBV6-1, the J call TRBJ1-4, with D possibly being TRBD1 (5 bases). Per germline, CDR1 MNHNS and CDR2 SASEGT. CDR3 length: 17 amino acids. V shed 2 bases and J shed 3 bases, with 16 bases lying between them. The chain's CDR3 is CASSERAGTVANEKLFF. The CDR3 DNA reads as TGTGCCAGCAGTGAAAGGGCAGGGACGGTTGCTAATGAAAAACTGTTTTTT.

This clone was observed a handful of times. This sequence joins TRBV7-2 and TRBJ1-5, with unresolved D. The germline gives CDR1 SGHTA, CDR2 FQGNSA. The V end lost 1 base, the J end lost 0 bases, and 4 bases lay between the germline ends. The CDR3 contains 14 residues. CDR3 sequence (DNA): TGTGCCAGCAGCTTAGGTCCTAGCAATCAGCCCCAGCATTTT. Residues: CASSLGPSNQPQHF.

The V and J genes are TRBV19 and TRBJ2-3; D gene unclear. Trimming took 6 bases from V and 2 from J, leaving 15 bases between them. The CDR3 has 15 residues. Germline CDR1 LNHDA, CDR2 SQIVND (reference sequence). CDR3 protein: CASSQLTRDTDTQYF. The CDR3 nucleotides are TGTGCCAGTAGCCAACTTACTCGAGACACAGATACGCAGTATTTT.

This chain uses TRBV7-9 with TRBJ1-1; TRBD1 is a possible D gene (5 bases). The CDR3 is 14 amino acids. Trimming stripped 10 bases from V and 1 base from J, with 16 bases between. Germline values: CDR1 SEHNR, CDR2 FQNEAQ (reference sequence). CDR3 sequence reads: CATLAYGGNTEAFF. CDR3 DNA: TGTGCCACCCTGGCGTATGGGGGGAACACTGAAGCTTTCTTT.

With respect to this clone: The junction departs from germline at one end; a sequencing error may be responsible. This chain links TRBV19 with TRBJ2-7; D is uncertain. Germline V gene lookup returns CDR1 LNHDA and CDR2 SQIVND (reference sequence). The length of the CDR3 is 13 residues. In nucleotides, the CDR3 is TGTGCCAGTAGTTTAGACATATACTACGAGCAGTACTTC. It codes for CASSLDIYYEQYF.

This chain joins TRBV7-9 and TRBJ1-6; D is ambiguous. Germline loops: CDR1 SEHNR, CDR2 FQNEAQ (reference sequence). This CDR3 is built from 14 residues. The ends were cut back, 1 base at V and 4 bases at J, with 5 bases in the middle. The CDR3 spells CASSLEQYNSPLHF. CDR3 nucleotides: TGTGCCAGCAGCTTAGAACAGTATAATTCACCCCTCCACTTT.

The chain uses TRBV2 and TRBJ2-3, with 10 bases matching TRBD2. The CDR3 consists of 15 residues. Per germline, CDR1 SNHLY and CDR2 FYNNEI. Trimming removed 11 bases from V and 4 bases from J; junction bases left unmatched: 12. For the CDR3, the DNA is TGTGCCGGTGTAGCGGGAGGAGGGAGTGCAGATACGCAGTATTTT. Translated: CAGVAGGGSADTQYF.

The chain uses TRBV15 and TRBJ2-1; D is possibly TRBD2 (5 bases). There are 13 residues in the CDR3. Germline V gene data show CDR1 as LNHNV and CDR2 as YYDKDF (reference sequence). Trimming took off 8 bases at V and 9 bases at J, with 17 bases between the two ends. The chain's CDR3 is CATGPRPAGEQFF. The CDR3, as DNA: TGTGCCACCGGCCCCCGGCCTGCGGGTGAGCAGTTCTTC.

The chain employs TRBV18 and TRBJ2-6; 10 nucleotides agree with TRBD1. The CDR3 loop spans 17 amino acids. From germline, CDR1 is KGHSH and CDR2 LQKENI. V was pared by 8 bases and J by 2 bases, with 9 bases of the junction left unmatched. CDR3: CASGRQGALTGANVLTF. In nucleotides, the CDR3 is TGTGCCAGCGGCAGACAGGGGGCCCTAACTGGGGCCAACGTCCTGACTTTC.

V and J are TRBV28 and TRBJ1-3; the match to TRBD1 covers 9 bases. J was trimmed by 6 bases and V by 5 bases; bases with no gene match: 8. The CDR3 runs 15 residues. Germline values: CDR1 MDHEN, CDR2 SYDVKM. This CDR3 reads CASSPGQGNLNTIYF. As DNA, the CDR3 is TGTGCCAGCAGTCCGGGACAGGGAAACCTAAACACCATATATTTT.

The V and J genes are TRBV18 and TRBJ2-1; D is tentatively TRBD1 or TRBD2 (5 bases each). Germline V gene data show CDR1 as KGHSH and CDR2 as LQKENI. This CDR3 is 13 amino acids long. Trimming left V 3 bases short and J 8 bases short, with 11 bases between. The CDR3 DNA reads TGTGCCAGCTCACCGACCGGGGACCATGAGCAGTTCTTC. Translated: CASSPTGDHEQFF.

This rearrangement joins TRBV11-2 to TRBJ2-1; 13 bases are shared with TRBD2. This CDR3 is 14 amino acids long. After removal of 4 bases from V and 10 bases from J, the junction contained 4 bases not matched to a gene. The V gene's germline CDR1 is SGHAT and CDR2 FQNNGV. The CDR3 spells CASSSGLAGIEQFF. CDR3 DNA sequence: TGTGCCAGCAGCTCGGGACTAGCGGGAATCGAGCAGTTCTTC.

CDR3 sequence reads: CASSPGPGTGQPQHF. In DNA, the CDR3 is TGCGCCAGCAGTCCCGGACCGGGTACGGGGCAGCCCCAGCATTTT. The gene calls are TRBV5-1 and TRBJ1-5; no definite D call. Germline V gives CDR1 SGHRS, CDR2 YFSETQ. This CDR3 has 15 amino acids. V gave up 5 bases and J gave up 7 bases, with 19 bases separating them.